The sequence of this TCR beta chain was determined in a study of T cell responses to AZD1222 COVID-19 vaccine. Data came from immunoSEQ multiplex PCR; TCRdb stores just in-frame clones and leaves some out. The sample includes about 140,000 clones, about 91% of them seen just once. Notes on this clone: Its antigen is not known.

Points from the study as a whole: The number of AZD1222 recipients seropositive at baseline was only five to seven. Once two AZD1222 doses were given, Spike-specific TCR breadth and depth went up. It should be noted that donors were predominantly white British and more often female, and clonal diversity was possibly underestimated.

The CDR3 covers 15 residues. CDR1 SEHNR and CDR2 FQNEAQ come from the germline V gene (reference sequence). V lost 1 base to trimming and J lost 4 bases, with 11 bases between them. Sample: peripheral blood, taken on day 0 of AZD1222 vaccination. The receptor was derived from an adult in good health. The genes are TRBV7-9 and TRBJ1-3; D unresolved. The CDR3 DNA reads as TGTGCCAGCAGCTTAGGACGGAGTGAGGGAAACACCATATATTTT. This translates into CASSLGRSEGNTIYF. Filled out from reference TRBV7-9 and TRBJ1-3, the complete variable domain reads DTGVSQNPRHKITKRGQNVTFRCDPISEHNRLYWYRQTLGQGPEFLTYFQNEAQLEKSRLLSDRFSAERPKGSFSTLEIQRTEQGDSAMYLCASSLGRSEGNTIYFGEGSWLTVV.